A selection of T cell receptor beta chains follows, all from one sample in a study of tissue T cells after allogeneic stem cell transplantation. Sequencing was performed with immunoSEQ multiplex PCR; in TCRdb, only in-frame clones are kept and a portion is missing. The sample holds around 4,300 clones, around two thirds seen once. The source was left colon tissue, collected at autopsy. The receptor set was obtained from an older male donor with lung cancer. The CDR3 runs from the conserved cysteine through the conserved F or W. Fields, in order: V gene, J gene, clone size, D gene, CDR3 length, CDR3 protein. A D gene is named only where the DNA matches it firmly. Some rows have no size entry. The others give once, few or many, or a class for an expanded clone.

v_gene: TRBV7-6; j_gene: TRBJ2-3; abundance: .; d_gene: TRBD1; len: 15; CDR3aa: CASSLADRATDTQYF
v_gene: TRBV19; j_gene: TRBJ2-2; abundance: .; d_gene: .; len: 13; CDR3aa: CASSIPVRGELFF
v_gene: TRBV6-1; j_gene: TRBJ1-5; abundance: .; d_gene: .; len: 14; CDR3aa: CASSEVSGGQPQHF
v_gene: TRBV14; j_gene: TRBJ2-5; abundance: .; d_gene: .; len: 15; CDR3aa: CASSLFDIPRETQYF
v_gene: TRBV19; j_gene: TRBJ2-7; abundance: .; d_gene: TRBD2; len: 15; CDR3aa: CASSIVAGGGYEQYF
v_gene: TRBV6-6; j_gene: TRBJ2-5; abundance: .; d_gene: TRBD1; len: 18; CDR3aa: CASSHYRGGNGYQETQYF
v_gene: TRBV7-9; j_gene: TRBJ2-5; abundance: once; d_gene: .; len: 14; CDR3aa: CASSAGQGRETQYF
v_gene: TRBV29-1; j_gene: TRBJ1-4; abundance: .; d_gene: .; len: 13; CDR3aa: CSARDPTQGKLFF
v_gene: TRBV23-1; j_gene: TRBJ2-7; abundance: .; d_gene: TRBD1; len: 13; CDR3aa: CATSTGSSYEQYF
v_gene: TRBV7-2; j_gene: TRBJ2-5; abundance: few; d_gene: TRBD2; len: 14; CDR3aa: CASSVSGSQETQYF
v_gene: TRBV30; j_gene: TRBJ2-7; abundance: .; d_gene: .; len: 15; CDR3aa: CAWRSGLPSSYEQYF
v_gene: TRBV6-5; j_gene: TRBJ2-4; abundance: .; d_gene: .; len: 16; CDR3aa: CASSYEKDGAKNIQYF
v_gene: TRBV6-2/TRBV6-3; j_gene: TRBJ1-2; abundance: few; d_gene: .; len: 10; CDR3aa: CASSQYGYTF
v_gene: TRBV9; j_gene: TRBJ1-4; abundance: .; d_gene: .; len: 16; CDR3aa: CASSVGGGPTNEKLFF
v_gene: TRBV27; j_gene: TRBJ2-5; abundance: .; d_gene: .; len: 16; CDR3aa: CASRGGHTAIQETQYF
v_gene: TRBV3-1/TRBV3-2; j_gene: TRBJ2-7; abundance: .; d_gene: .; len: 14; CDR3aa: CASSQTPSRHEQYF
v_gene: TRBV10-2; j_gene: TRBJ1-2; abundance: few; d_gene: .; len: 12; CDR3aa: CASMKDSYGYTF
v_gene: TRBV24-1; j_gene: TRBJ2-1; abundance: .; d_gene: .; len: 16; CDR3aa: CATSDLSGPRYNEQFF
v_gene: TRBV6-4; j_gene: TRBJ2-7; abundance: .; d_gene: .; len: 14; CDR3aa: CASSTDTNLYEQYF
v_gene: TRBV28; j_gene: TRBJ2-7; abundance: .; d_gene: .; len: 14; CDR3aa: CASSPLSGYNEQYF
v_gene: TRBV27; j_gene: TRBJ2-7; abundance: few; d_gene: TRBD1; len: 15; CDR3aa: CASSLSQGQRYEQYF
v_gene: TRBV7-2; j_gene: TRBJ1-5; abundance: .; d_gene: .; len: 13; CDR3aa: CASSLYQVQPQHF
v_gene: TRBV9; j_gene: TRBJ2-1; abundance: .; d_gene: TRBD1; len: 14; CDR3aa: CASSGTASYNEQFF